One sample yielded the 24 T cell receptor beta chains listed below, sequenced in a study of T-cell reconstitution after alpha-beta-depleted transplantation in children. As it was prepared, the TCRbeta library received unique molecular identifiers. TCRdb passed the PCR reads through MiXCR, listing each CDR3 protein once. This sample has about a million distinct CDR3 sequences, with about 29% found just once. Sequenced material: PBMCs, mostly from graft donor cells, taken 360 days after TCRalphabeta/CD19-depleted stem cell transplant. These receptors all come from a boy under three years old who had a stem cell transplant for SCID, so the T cells may come from the graft donor.

This clonotype was observed a few times. The chain carries TRBV28 and TRBJ2-7; D unclear. With 1 base removed from V and 3 bases from J, the gap between germline ends came to 13 bases. Germline CDR1 is MDHEN and CDR2 is SYDVKM. This CDR3 is built from 15 residues. CDR3 in amino acids: CASSLLTVQIYEQYF. The CDR3 DNA sequence: TGTGCCAGCAGTTTATTAACGGTCCAGATCTACGAGCAGTACTTC.

The table lists this clonotype with a few counts. The chain carries TRBV20-1 and TRBJ2-1, with D possibly being TRBD2 (6 bases). Trimming pared 3 bases from V and 10 bases from J, leaving 22 bases between. Germline V gene sequence: CDR1 DFQATT, CDR2 SNEGSKA (reference sequence). The CDR3 spans 15 residues. Here the CDR3 reads CSARGEAGPSREQFF. CDR3 DNA: TGCAGTGCTAGGGGGGAGGCGGGACCATCGAGAGAGCAGTTCTTC.

This clonotype was seen a handful of times. This chain uses TRBV18 with TRBJ2-1, with 9 bases matching TRBD2. V shed 3 bases and J 6 bases; nucleotides not matched to a gene: 6. Germline-derived CDR1 and CDR2 are KGHSH and LQKENI. The CDR3 sequence is 15 residues long. CDR3 protein: CASSPGLAGSNEQFF. The CDR3 bases are TGTGCCAGCTCACCGGGGCTAGCGGGGAGCAATGAGCAGTTCTTC.

The table lists this clonotype with a few counts. This chain uses TRBV11-2 with TRBJ2-3, with TRBD1 as a possible D gene (6 bases). Per germline, CDR1 SGHAT and CDR2 FQNNGV. CDR3 size: 15 residues. The ends were cut back, 1 base at V and 4 bases at J, with 12 bases in the middle. CDR3 protein: CASSLAPGAADTQYF. CDR3 sequence (DNA): TGTGCCAGCAGCTTAGCGCCAGGGGCGGCAGATACGCAGTATTTT. The whole variable domain, filled in from reference TRBV11-2 and TRBJ2-3, reads EAGVAQSPRYKIIEKRQSVAFWCNPISGHATLYWYQQILGQGPKLLIQFQNNGVVDDSQLPKDRFSAERLKGVDSTLKIQPAKLEDSAVYLCASSLAPGAADTQYFGPGTRLTVL.

This clonotype has more than one count but fewer than ten. The chain couples TRBV29-1 to TRBJ1-1; the D gene is possibly TRBD1 (5 bases). CDR3 length: 13 amino acids. Trimming pared 6 bases from V and 5 bases from J, leaving 16 bases between. Germline lookup yields CDR1 SQVTM and CDR2 ANQGSEA. The CDR3 DNA follows: TGCAGCGTCCCCCCGGGGGGAGAAACTGAAGCTTTCTTT. Translating gives CSVPPGGETEAFF.

About this clonotype: This is likely a read error, given that the CDR3 carries no conserved phenylalanine or tryptophan at its end. The chain is built from TRBV20-1 and TRBJ1-1; D is perhaps TRBD1 (6 bases). The CDR3 runs 13 residues. The germline V gene has CDR1 DFQATT and CDR2 SNEGSKA (reference sequence). Trimming took 6 bases from V and 0 from J, leaving 11 bases between them. CDR3: CSAQGPLNTEAFC. CDR3 sequence (DNA): TGCAGTGCACAGGGCCCCCTGAACACTGAAGCTTTCTGT.

Ten or more counts support this clonotype. V is TRBV25-1 and J is TRBJ1-1; D is perhaps TRBD1 (6 bases). In germline, CDR1 is MGHDK, CDR2 SYGVNS. Deletions cut 10 bases from V and 4 bases from J, with 16 bases between. CDR3 length: 13 residues. CDR3 region: CATSAGGGTEAFF. In DNA, the CDR3 is TGTGCCACCTCAGCCGGGGGCGGCACTGAAGCTTTCTTT.

This clonotype was seen only a few times. The V call is TRBV6-5, the J call TRBJ2-7; D unresolved. V was shortened by 0 bases and J by 7 bases, with 16 bases between the two germline ends. Germline values: CDR1 MNHEY, CDR2 SVGAGI. The CDR3 spans 15 residues. Here the CDR3 reads CASSYSYSSSREQYF. CDR3 sequence (DNA): TGTGCCAGCAGTTACTCGTACAGCTCGTCCAGGGAGCAGTACTTC.

Ten or more counts support this clonotype. The rearrangement links TRBV7-2 to TRBJ2-3; TRBD2 is a possible D gene (5 bases). Trimming shortened V by 2 bases and J by 4 bases, and 7 bases separated the two germline ends. Germline assignment: CDR1 SGHTA and CDR2 FQGNSA. This CDR3 contains 13 residues. CDR3 protein: CASSLTGSDTQYF. The CDR3, as DNA: TGTGCCAGCAGCTTAACGGGGTCAGATACGCAGTATTTT. The full variable domain, its missing parts supplied by reference TRBV7-2 and TRBJ2-3, is GAGVSQSPSNKVTEKGKDVELRCDPISGHTALYWYRQSLGQGLEFLIYFQGNSAPDKSGLPSDRFSAERTGGSVSTLTIQRTQQEDSAVYLCASSLTGSDTQYFGPGTRLTVL.

The J gene is TRBJ2-6, the V gene TRBV6-2 or TRBV6-3; tentative D call: TRBD1 (5 bases). Germline CDR1 reads MNHEY; CDR2 reads SVGEGT. Trimming took off 5 bases at V and 0 bases at J, with 20 bases between the two ends. The CDR3 runs to 19 residues. For the CDR3, the DNA is TGTGCCAGCAGTCCTGGACACCAACTGTTACGCTCTGGGGCCAACGTCCTGACTTTC. Translated, it gives CASSPGHQLLRSGANVLTF.

The sample holds a few counts of this clonotype. This sequence joins TRBV4-3 and TRBJ2-3, with 8 bases fitting TRBD1. The CDR3 has 18 residues. The germline V gene has CDR1 LGHNA and CDR2 YSLEER. Trimming took 2 bases from V and 2 from J; bases not matched to a gene: 12. CDR3 sequence (DNA): TGCGCCAGCAGCCAAAGCCCGATTGGACAGGGATTCACAGATACGCAGTATTTT. It encodes CASSQSPIGQGFTDTQYF.

This chain uses TRBV9 with TRBJ2-7, with D possibly TRBD1 on 6 matching bases. The CDR3 is 15 amino acids. Germline V gives CDR1 SGDLS, CDR2 YYNGEE. Trimming pared 0 bases from V and 2 bases from J, leaving 12 bases between. The CDR3 sequence: CASSVAPGQTYEQYF. In DNA form, the CDR3 reads TGTGCCAGCAGCGTAGCTCCAGGACAGACCTACGAGCAGTACTTC. Full variable domain (outside the CDR3, taken from reference TRBV9 and TRBJ2-7): DSGVTQTPKHLITATGQRVTLRCSPRSGDLSVYWYQQSLDQGLQFLIQYYNGEERAKGNILERFSAQQFPDLHSELNLSSLELGDSALYFCASSVAPGQTYEQYFGPGTRLTVT.

This clonotype was seen a handful of times. The chain couples TRBV5-1 to TRBJ2-3, with 9 bases aligning to TRBD2. The CDR3 runs to 17 residues. The germline CDR1 and CDR2 sequences are SGHRS and YFSETQ. With V trimmed by 3 bases and J by 0 bases, 8 bases remained unmatched. CDR3 in amino acids: CASSWNGLALSTDTQYF. The CDR3, as DNA: TGCGCCAGCAGCTGGAATGGACTAGCGCTTAGCACAGATACGCAGTATTTT.

DNA of the CDR3: TGTGCCAGCAGTAACAGGGGGGGTAGCACTGAAGCTTTCTTT. This sequence encodes CASSNRGGSTEAFF. V usage is TRBV27 and J usage is TRBJ1-1, with 8 positions matching TRBD1. Germline loops: CDR1 MNHEY, CDR2 SMNVEV (reference sequence). The length of the CDR3 is 14 residues. The V segment lost 5 bases and the J segment 4 bases; nucleotides outside the gene matches: 6.

The V and J genes are TRBV20-1 and TRBJ2-1, with D possibly being TRBD1 or TRBD2 (6 bases each). CDR1 is DFQATT, CDR2 SNEGSKA, per germline (reference sequence). Trimming removed 6 bases at V and 4 bases at J, with 16 bases between. CDR3 length equals 14 residues. CDR3 sequence: CSASRGAQYNEQFF. The CDR3 bases are TGCAGTGCCAGTAGGGGGGCACAATACAATGAGCAGTTCTTC.

The rearrangement links TRBV12-5 to TRBJ1-5; D is unresolved. This CDR3 has 16 residues. The germline V and J ends were trimmed by 2 bases and 3 bases, with 14 bases remaining between them. Germline V gives CDR1 LGHNT, CDR2 FRNRAP. CDR3 loop: CASGLIIRASNQPQHF. The CDR3 coding sequence is TGTGCTAGTGGTTTGATAATCCGGGCCTCCAATCAGCCCCAGCATTTT.

This clonotype was seen a few times. The chain links TRBV27 to TRBJ2-3; 13 nucleotides agree with TRBD2. Per germline, CDR1 MNHEY and CDR2 SMNVEV (reference sequence). CDR3 length equals 16 residues. J gave up 8 bases and V 5 bases, and 10 bases lay outside the gene matches. CDR3 sequence reads: CASSGITSGGATTQYF. The CDR3 nucleotides read TGTGCCAGCAGTGGTATAACTAGCGGGGGGGCAACTACGCAGTATTTT.

This clonotype showed up just a few times. V usage is TRBV4-1 and J usage is TRBJ2-1, with D hard to call. Trimming took off 0 bases at V and 2 bases at J, with 5 bases between the two ends. Germline V gene data show CDR1 as MGHRA and CDR2 as YSYEKL. This CDR3 is built from 14 residues. Here the CDR3 reads CASSQETTYNEQFF. In nucleotides, the CDR3 is TGCGCCAGCAGCCAAGAAACTACCTACAATGAGCAGTTCTTC.

There are a few counts of this clonotype. The chain carries TRBV20-1 and TRBJ2-7, with 8 bases identical to TRBD2. The CDR3 totals 16 residues. The V gene end was trimmed by 2 bases and the J gene end by 0 bases; junction bases not matched to a gene: 9. Germline lookup yields CDR1 DFQATT and CDR2 SNEGSKA (reference sequence). CDR3 sequence: CSARSVRSGGSYEQYF. The CDR3 DNA reads as TGCAGTGCTAGATCCGTGAGGAGCGGGGGCTCCTACGAGCAGTACTTC.

The rearrangement joins TRBV2 to TRBJ1-5; D is unclear. The length of the CDR3 is 14 residues. Per the germline V gene, CDR1 is SNHLY and CDR2 is FYNNEI. The V and J ends lost 3 bases and 4 bases respectively, with 10 bases between them. The CDR3 nucleotides read TGTGCCAGCAGTGAGGATGTACCGAATCAGCCCCAGCATTTT. Translating gives CASSEDVPNQPQHF.

The chain couples TRBV10-3 to TRBJ2-1, with D perhaps assigned TRBD1 or TRBD2 (6 bases each). Trimming pared 0 bases from V and 7 bases from J, leaving 16 bases between. Germline CDR1 reads ENHRY; CDR2 reads SYGVKD. The CDR3 consists of 16 residues. The CDR3 DNA follows: TGTGCCATCAGTGAGTCGAATTTTGGAGGGGGAAATGAGCAGTTCTTC. Encoded protein: CAISESNFGGGNEQFF.

Only a few counts were recorded for this clonotype. J is TRBJ1-2 and V is TRBV20-1; 10 bases are shared with TRBD1. Germline CDR1 is DFQATT and CDR2 is SNEGSKA (reference sequence). Unmatched junction bases numbered 16, after V lost 6 bases and J lost 6 bases. CDR3 length: 16 residues. In nucleotides, the CDR3 is TGCAGTGCGAGGACCGGACCGGGACAGGGGATGGATGGCTACACCTTC. Amino acids: CSARTGPGQGMDGYTF.

This clonotype showed up just a few times. The chain combines TRBV5-1 with TRBJ1-1, with D possibly matching TRBD1 (5 bases). The germline CDR1 and CDR2 sequences are SGHRS and YFSETQ. There are 14 residues in the CDR3. The V and J ends lost 0 bases and 4 bases respectively, with 10 bases between them. CDR3 DNA sequence: TGCGCCAGCAGCTTGGCAGGGTACGGCACTGAAGCTTTCTTT. Its protein is CASSLAGYGTEAFF.

This clonotype was recorded a few times. The chain combines TRBV28 with TRBJ1-1; 7 bases fit TRBD1. Germline V gene data show CDR1 as MDHEN and CDR2 as SYDVKM. This CDR3 region has 17 residues. V trimming: 4 bases; J trimming: 5 bases; junction bases outside the gene matches: 16. DNA for the CDR3: TGTGCCAGCAGTTCCGTGGACAGGCCGTTAGGAAAGACTGAAGCTTTCTTT. Protein: CASSSVDRPLGKTEAFF.